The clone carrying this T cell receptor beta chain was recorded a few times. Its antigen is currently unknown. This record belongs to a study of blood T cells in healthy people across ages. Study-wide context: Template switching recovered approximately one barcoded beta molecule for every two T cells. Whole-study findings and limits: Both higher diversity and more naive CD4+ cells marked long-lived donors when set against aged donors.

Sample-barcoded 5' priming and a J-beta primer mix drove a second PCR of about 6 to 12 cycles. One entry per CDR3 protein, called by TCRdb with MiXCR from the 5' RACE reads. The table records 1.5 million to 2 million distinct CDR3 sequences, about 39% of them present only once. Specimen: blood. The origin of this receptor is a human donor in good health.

CDR3 protein: CASSATSGDHNEQFF. CDR3 in DNA: TGTGCCAGCAGCGCGACTAGCGGGGACCACAATGAGCAGTTCTTC. The chain recombines TRBV9 with TRBJ2-1; 11 nucleotides line up with TRBD2. The ends lost 3 bases at V and 5 bases at J; junction bases unmatched: 4. Germline loops: CDR1 SGDLS, CDR2 YYNGEE. The CDR3 runs to 15 residues.